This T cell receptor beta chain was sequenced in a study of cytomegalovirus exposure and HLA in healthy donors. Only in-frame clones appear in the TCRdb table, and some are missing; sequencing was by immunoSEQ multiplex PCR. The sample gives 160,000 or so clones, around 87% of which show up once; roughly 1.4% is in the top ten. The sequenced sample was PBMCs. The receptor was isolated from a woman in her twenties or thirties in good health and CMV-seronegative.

CDR3 in DNA: TGTGCCAGCAGTGAAGTGCAAGGGGGAAGTCAGCCCCAGCATTTT. Translation: CASSEVQGGSQPQHF. This chain links TRBV6-1 with TRBJ1-5, with a possible D match to TRBD1 (6 bases). Trimming shortened V by 1 base and J by 6 bases, and 13 bases separated the two germline ends. The germline V gene encodes CDR1 MNHNS and CDR2 SASEGT. The CDR3 is made up of 15 amino acids.